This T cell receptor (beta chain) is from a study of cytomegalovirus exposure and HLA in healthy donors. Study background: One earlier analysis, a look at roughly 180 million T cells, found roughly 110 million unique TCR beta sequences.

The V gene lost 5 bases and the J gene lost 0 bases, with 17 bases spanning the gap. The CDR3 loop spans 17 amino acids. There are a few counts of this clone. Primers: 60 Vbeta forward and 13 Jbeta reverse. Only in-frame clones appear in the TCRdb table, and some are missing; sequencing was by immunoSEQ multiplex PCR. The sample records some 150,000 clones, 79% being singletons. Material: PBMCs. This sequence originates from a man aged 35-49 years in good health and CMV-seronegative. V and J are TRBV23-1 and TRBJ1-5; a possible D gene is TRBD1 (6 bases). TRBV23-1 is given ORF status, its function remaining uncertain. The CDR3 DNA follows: TGCGCCAGCAGTGACGCCCAAACAGGGTATAGCAATCAGCCCCAGCATTTT. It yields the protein CASSDAQTGYSNQPQHF.